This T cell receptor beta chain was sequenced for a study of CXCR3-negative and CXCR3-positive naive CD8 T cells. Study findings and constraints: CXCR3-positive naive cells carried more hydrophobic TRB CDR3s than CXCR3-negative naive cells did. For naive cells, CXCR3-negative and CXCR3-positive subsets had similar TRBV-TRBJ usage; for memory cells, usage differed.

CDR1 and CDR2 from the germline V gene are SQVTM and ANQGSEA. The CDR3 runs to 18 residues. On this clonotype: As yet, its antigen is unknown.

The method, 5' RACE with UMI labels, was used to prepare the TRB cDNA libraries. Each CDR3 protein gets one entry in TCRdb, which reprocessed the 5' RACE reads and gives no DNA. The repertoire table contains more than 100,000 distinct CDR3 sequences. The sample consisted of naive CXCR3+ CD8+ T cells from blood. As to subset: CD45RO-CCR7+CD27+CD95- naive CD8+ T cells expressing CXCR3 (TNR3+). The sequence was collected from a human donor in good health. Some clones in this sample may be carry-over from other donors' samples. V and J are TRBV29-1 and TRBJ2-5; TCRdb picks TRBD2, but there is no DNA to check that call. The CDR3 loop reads CSVGRLAGGWGYQETQYF.